These 19 T cell receptor beta chains came from one sample sequenced in a study of blood T cell repertoires in COVID-19. Profiled with immunoSEQ multiplex PCR; TCRdb holds only in-frame clones, not every one. Altogether fewer than 70,000 clones are present, almost 95% being singletons, with the ten largest covering roughly 4.5%. Sequenced input: peripheral blood. The receptors here all came from a man over 45 with active COVID-19.

The V and J genes are TRBV27 and TRBJ1-6; TRBD1 might be the D (6 bases). The CDR3 totals 15 residues. The germline V and J ends were trimmed by 6 bases and 15 bases, with 24 bases remaining between them. Germline CDR1 MNHEY, CDR2 SMNVEV (reference sequence). The CDR3 bases are TGTGCCAGCAGCCTCACCGGGACACGGATTTTGGGCCTCCACTTT. Protein sequence: CASSLTGTRILGLHF.

J is TRBJ2-5 and V is TRBV11-2; D unresolved. From germline, CDR1 is SGHAT and CDR2 FQNNGV. The CDR3 covers 11 residues. The germline V and J ends were trimmed by 5 bases and 7 bases, with 8 bases remaining between them. CDR3 in amino acids: CASSRRWTQYF. The DNA of the CDR3 is TGTGCCAGCAGCCGTCGGTGGACCCAGTACTTC.

This clone was recorded a few times. The chain recombines TRBV28 with TRBJ2-1, with 16 positions matching TRBD2. With V trimmed by 4 bases and J by 7 bases, 10 bases remained unmatched. The CDR3 runs to 18 residues. Germline V CDR1 and CDR2: MDHEN, SYDVKM. This chain's CDR3 is CASSWYTGTSGGENEQFF. CDR3 nucleotide sequence: TGTGCCAGCAGTTGGTACACCGGGACTAGCGGGGGGGAAAATGAGCAGTTCTTC.

This clone has just a few counts. The chain recombines TRBV20-1 with TRBJ2-7; D remains unclear. V lost 5 bases to trimming and J lost 2 bases, with 4 bases between them. CDR1 DFQATT and CDR2 SNEGSKA come from the germline V gene (reference sequence). This CDR3 spans 10 amino acids. CDR3 region: CSAYTYEQYF. CDR3 in DNA: TGCAGTGCTTACACCTACGAGCAGTACTTC.

V usage is TRBV7-9 and J usage is TRBJ1-1, with D uncertain. Germline loops: CDR1 SEHNR, CDR2 FQNEAQ (reference sequence). Trimming left V 5 bases short and J 0 bases short, with 19 bases between. The CDR3 spans 17 residues. CDR3 sequence: CASSARGSLRMNTEAFF. Written as DNA, the CDR3 is TGTGCCAGCAGCGCCCGAGGCTCCCTGCGAATGAACACTGAAGCTTTCTTT. Full variable domain (missing parts from reference TRBV7-9 and TRBJ1-1): DTGVSQNPRHKITKRGQNVTFRCDPISEHNRLYWYRQTLGQGPEFLTYFQNEAQLEKSRLLSDRFSAERPKGSFSTLEIQRTEQGDSAMYLCASSARGSLRMNTEAFFGQGTRLTVV.

This chain uses TRBV29-1 with TRBJ2-2; 7 bases map to TRBD2. V lost 6 bases and J lost 3; bases outside the gene matches: 1. This CDR3 contains 12 residues. CDR1 is SQVTM and CDR2 is ANQGSEA in the germline V gene. The CDR3 protein is CSVLAYTGELFF. CDR3 bases: TGCAGCGTACTAGCGTACACCGGGGAGCTGTTTTTT.

The chain couples TRBV12-5 to TRBJ1-1; 8 bases match TRBD1. In germline, CDR1 is LGHNT, CDR2 FRNRAP. The CDR3 spans 14 residues. V dropped 5 bases and J dropped 7; count of bases not matched to a gene: 9. The DNA for the CDR3 is TGTGCTAGTGGTCCCGGACAGGGTGAGGGTGAAGCTTTCTTT. Its protein is CASGPGQGEGEAFF.

V gene TRBV6-2 or TRBV6-3 combines with J gene TRBJ2-2; 8 nucleotides agree with TRBD2. Germline lookup yields CDR1 MNHEY and CDR2 SVGEGT. This CDR3 comprises 16 residues. After removal of 2 bases from V and 2 bases from J, the junction contained 4 bases not matched to a gene. In DNA, the CDR3 is TGTGCCAGCAGTTACCTGGGACTAGAAAACACCGGGGAGCTGTTTTTT. It translates to CASSYLGLENTGELFF.

The chain combines TRBV4-1 with TRBJ2-5, with 8 bases that match TRBD2. Per germline, CDR1 MGHRA and CDR2 YSYEKL. CDR3 length: 16 amino acids. V gave up 6 bases and J gave up 4 bases; unmatched junction bases: 13. CDR3 DNA sequence: TGCGCCAGCAGTCTAACGCCGGGAGGGCTAGGAGAGACCCAGTACTTC. This encodes CASSLTPGGLGETQYF.

This sequence joins TRBV7-9 and TRBJ1-2; 7 nucleotides agree with TRBD1. From germline, CDR1 is SEHNR and CDR2 FQNEAQ (reference sequence). The CDR3 has 12 residues. V shed 10 bases and J 3 bases; nucleotides not matched to a gene: 5. This CDR3 is CAIPGQHYGYTF. The CDR3 DNA is TGTGCCATACCGGGACAGCACTATGGCTACACCTTC.

This clone occurred a few times. V gene TRBV4-1 combines with J gene TRBJ1-2; tentatively, D is TRBD1 (5 bases). Germline loops: CDR1 MGHRA, CDR2 YSYEKL. This CDR3 comprises 17 residues. Deletions cut 1 base from V and 4 bases from J, with 19 bases between. The CDR3 nucleotides read TGCGCCAGCAGCCAAGCTCTGGCGCGGGGACCCACCTATGGCTACACCTTC. This encodes CASSQALARGPTYGYTF.

The sample holds a few counts of this clone. The gene calls are TRBV10-1 and TRBJ1-1; D gene ambiguous. The germline CDR1 and CDR2 sequences are WNHNN and SYGVQD (reference sequence). This CDR3 spans 14 amino acids. Trimming shortened V by 0 bases and J by 0 bases, and 5 bases separated the two germline ends. The CDR3 coding sequence is TGCGCCAGCAGTGAGTCGGGAGTGAACACTGAAGCTTTCTTT. Amino acid sequence: CASSESGVNTEAFF.

The CDR3 nucleotides are TGTGCCAGCAGCCAACTACATGAGCAGTTCTTC. Translated: CASSQLHEQFF. The chain recombines TRBV3-1 (or the pseudogene TRBV3-2) with TRBJ2-1; D remains unclear. This CDR3 comprises 11 residues. CDR1 LGHDT and CDR2 YNNKEL come from the germline V gene (reference sequence). The V end lost 2 bases, the J end lost 8 bases, and 4 bases lay between the germline ends.

This clone appeared a single time. This chain joins TRBV4-1 and TRBJ1-4; weak D call: TRBD1 (5 bases). CDR1 and CDR2 (germline): MGHRA, YSYEKL. The CDR3 is 18 residues long. V shed 2 bases and J shed 8 bases, with 24 bases lying between them. The CDR3 sequence is CASSQSPPRDYLREKLFF. In DNA, the CDR3 is TGCGCCAGCAGCCAATCCCCACCTCGGGACTACCTGAGGGAAAAACTGTTTTTT.

By share, this clone ranks as medium-sized. The CDR3 here is CASSQGGSPSMYF. DNA of the CDR3: TGCGCCAGCAGCCAAGGCGGGTCGCCAAGCATGTACTTC. This chain connects TRBV4-1 to TRBJ2-7; a possible D gene is TRBD2 (5 bases). The CDR3 covers 13 residues. CDR1 is MGHRA and CDR2 is YSYEKL in the germline V gene. With 1 base removed from V and 12 bases from J, the gap between germline ends came to 16 bases.

J is TRBJ2-4 and V is TRBV6-5; 10 positions match TRBD2. From germline, CDR1 is MNHEY and CDR2 SVGAGI. The CDR3 is made up of 14 amino acids. The junction had 7 bases not matched to a gene; V was cut back by 4 bases and J by 10 bases. In DNA, the CDR3 is TGTGCCAGCAGTTCACTAGCGGGGCATACTATTCAGTACTTC. Its protein product is CASSSLAGHTIQYF.

The V call is TRBV2, the J call TRBJ2-3; D perhaps matches TRBD1 (5 bases). The V gene lost 4 bases and the J gene lost 14 bases, with 22 bases spanning the gap. CDR1 is SNHLY, CDR2 FYNNEI, per germline. CDR3 length: 14 amino acids. CDR3 in amino acids: CASSGSDNFVSGYF. The CDR3 DNA reads TGTGCCAGCAGTGGATCGGACAACTTTGTATCTGGGTATTTT.

CDR3 sequence (DNA): TGTGCCAGCAGCCTAGGAAACCAGGGGTCACCCCTCCACTTT. Encoded protein: CASSLGNQGSPLHF. The chain recombines TRBV9 with TRBJ1-6, with a possible D match to TRBD1 (6 bases). Trimming shortened V by 4 bases and J by 10 bases, and 15 bases separated the two germline ends. CDR3 length: 14 amino acids. The V gene's germline CDR1 is SGDLS and CDR2 YYNGEE.

The V and J genes are TRBV19 and TRBJ1-5; 9 nucleotides line up with TRBD1. The V and J ends lost 4 bases and 6 bases, in that order; junction bases with no gene match: 10. Germline V gene sequence: CDR1 LNHDA, CDR2 SQIVND (reference sequence). The CDR3 consists of 16 residues. The CDR3 DNA follows: TGTGCCAGTAGTAGTGACAGGGGGTTGCTCTCTCAGCCCCAGCATTTT. It specifies CASSSDRGLLSQPQHF.